This T cell receptor (beta chain) originates from a study of cytomegalovirus exposure and HLA in healthy donors. The CDR3 totals 18 residues. V was clipped by 0 bases and J by 1 base; unmatched bases: 12. Germline-derived CDR1 and CDR2 are SGHDT and YYEEEE. With 60 Vbeta and 13 Jbeta primers, the PCR was carried out. Data came from immunoSEQ multiplex PCR; TCRdb stores just in-frame clones and leaves some out. Of tens of thousands of clones listed, about 83% are singletons. Sequencing used PBMCs. The source of this sequence is a man aged 30 to 45 in good health and CMV-seronegative. The V call is TRBV5-6, the J call TRBJ1-1; TRBD1 matches 7 bases. The CDR3 sequence: CASSLDFVTGDRNTEAFF. The CDR3 nucleotides read TGTGCCAGCAGCTTGGATTTCGTTACAGGGGACAGGAACACTGAAGCTTTCTTT.